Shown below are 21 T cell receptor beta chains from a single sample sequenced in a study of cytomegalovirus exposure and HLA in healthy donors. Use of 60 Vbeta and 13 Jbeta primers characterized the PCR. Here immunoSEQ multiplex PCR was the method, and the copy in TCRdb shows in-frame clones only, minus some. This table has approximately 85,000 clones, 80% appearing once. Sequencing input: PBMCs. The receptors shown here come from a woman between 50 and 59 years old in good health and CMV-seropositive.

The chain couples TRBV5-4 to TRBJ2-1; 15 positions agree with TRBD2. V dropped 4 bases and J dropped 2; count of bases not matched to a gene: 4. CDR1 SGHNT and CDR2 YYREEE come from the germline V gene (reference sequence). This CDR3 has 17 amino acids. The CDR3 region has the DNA TGTGCCAGCAGCCGTGGACTAGCGGGGGGGACCTACAATGAGCAGTTCTTC. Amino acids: CASSRGLAGGTYNEQFF.

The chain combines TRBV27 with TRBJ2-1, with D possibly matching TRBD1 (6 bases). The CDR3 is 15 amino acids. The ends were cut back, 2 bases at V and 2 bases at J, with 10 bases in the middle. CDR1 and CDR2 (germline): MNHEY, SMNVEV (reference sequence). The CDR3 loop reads CASSLQGFPYNEQFF. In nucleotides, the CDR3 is TGTGCCAGCAGTTTACAGGGGTTCCCCTACAATGAGCAGTTCTTC.

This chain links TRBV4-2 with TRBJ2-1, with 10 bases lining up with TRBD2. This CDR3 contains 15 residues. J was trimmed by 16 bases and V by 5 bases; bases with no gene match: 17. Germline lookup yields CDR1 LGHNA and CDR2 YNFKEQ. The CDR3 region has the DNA TGTGCCAGCAGCTACCCCGGGACTAGCGACACCCCCCAATTCTTC. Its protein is CASSYPGTSDTPQFF.

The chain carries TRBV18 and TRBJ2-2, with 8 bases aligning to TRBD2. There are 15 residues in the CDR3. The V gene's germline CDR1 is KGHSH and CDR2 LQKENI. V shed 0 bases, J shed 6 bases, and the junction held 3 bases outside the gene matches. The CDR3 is CASSPPVTSAGELFF. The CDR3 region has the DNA TGTGCCAGCTCACCACCTGTGACTAGCGCCGGGGAGCTGTTTTTT.

The CDR3 loop reads CASGLPGTSGETQYF. The CDR3 nucleotides are TGTGCTAGTGGTCTGCCCGGGACTAGCGGAGAGACCCAGTACTTC. The gene calls are TRBV12-5 and TRBJ2-5; 11 bases are shared with TRBD2. Germline CDR1 and CDR2: LGHNT and FRNRAP. The V gene end was trimmed by 5 bases and the J gene end by 4 bases; junction bases not matched to a gene: 6. This CDR3 has 15 residues.

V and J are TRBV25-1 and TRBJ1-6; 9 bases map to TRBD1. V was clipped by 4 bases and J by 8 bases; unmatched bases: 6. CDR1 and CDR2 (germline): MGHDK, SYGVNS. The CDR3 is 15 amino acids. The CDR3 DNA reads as TGTGCCAGCAGTGTGGGGACAGGGAATTATTCACCCCTCCACTTT. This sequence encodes CASSVGTGNYSPLHF.

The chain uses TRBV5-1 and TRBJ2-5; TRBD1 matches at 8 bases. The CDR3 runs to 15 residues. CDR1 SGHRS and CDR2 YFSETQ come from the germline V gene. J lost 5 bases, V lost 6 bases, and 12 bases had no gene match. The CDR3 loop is CASTLDRGNAETQYF. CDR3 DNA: TGCGCCAGCACCCTCGACAGGGGTAACGCGGAGACCCAGTACTTC.

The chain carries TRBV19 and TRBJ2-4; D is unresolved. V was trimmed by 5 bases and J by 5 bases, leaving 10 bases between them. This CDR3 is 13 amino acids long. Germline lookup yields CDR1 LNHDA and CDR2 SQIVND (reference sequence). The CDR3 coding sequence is TGTGCCAGTAGTGTACTTTTCGAAAACATTCAGTACTTC. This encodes CASSVLFENIQYF.

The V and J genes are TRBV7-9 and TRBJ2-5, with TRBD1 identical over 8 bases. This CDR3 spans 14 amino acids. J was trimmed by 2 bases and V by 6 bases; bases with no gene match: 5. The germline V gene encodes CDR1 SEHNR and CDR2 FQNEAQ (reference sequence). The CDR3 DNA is TGTGCCAGCAGGGGGACAGGCGAGCAAGAGACCCAGTACTTC. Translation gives CASRGTGEQETQYF. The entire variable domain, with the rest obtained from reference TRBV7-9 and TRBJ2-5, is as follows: DTGVSQNPRHKITKRGQNVTFRCDPISEHNRLYWYRQTLGQGPEFLTYFQNEAQLEKSRLLSDRFSAERPKGSFSTLEIQRTEQGDSAMYLCASRGTGEQETQYFGPGTRLLVL.

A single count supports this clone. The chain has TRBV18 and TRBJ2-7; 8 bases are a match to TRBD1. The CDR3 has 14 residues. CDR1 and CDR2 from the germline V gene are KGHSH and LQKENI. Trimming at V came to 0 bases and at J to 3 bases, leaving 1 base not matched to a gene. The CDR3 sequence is CASSPPTGDYEQYF. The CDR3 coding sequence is TGTGCCAGCTCACCACCGACAGGGGACTACGAGCAGTACTTC.

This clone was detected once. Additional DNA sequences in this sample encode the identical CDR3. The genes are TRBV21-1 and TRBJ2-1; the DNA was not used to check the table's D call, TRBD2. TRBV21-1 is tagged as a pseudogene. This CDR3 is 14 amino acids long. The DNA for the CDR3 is TGTGCCAGTCGATCTAGCGGGAGGGCCGAGAAGCAGTTCTTC. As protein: CASRSSGRAEKQFF.

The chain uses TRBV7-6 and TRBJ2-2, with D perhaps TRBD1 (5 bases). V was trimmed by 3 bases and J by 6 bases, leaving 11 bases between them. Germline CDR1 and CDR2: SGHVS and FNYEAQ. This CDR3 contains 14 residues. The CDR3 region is CASSLITRAGELFF. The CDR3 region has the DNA TGTGCCAGCAGCTTGATAACCAGGGCCGGGGAGCTGTTTTTT.

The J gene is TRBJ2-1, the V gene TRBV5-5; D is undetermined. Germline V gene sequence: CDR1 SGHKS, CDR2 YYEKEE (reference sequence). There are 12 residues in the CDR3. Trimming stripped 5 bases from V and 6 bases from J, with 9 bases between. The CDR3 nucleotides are TGTGCCAGCAGACGTCTAGTCAATGAGCAGTTCTTC. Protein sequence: CASRRLVNEQFF.

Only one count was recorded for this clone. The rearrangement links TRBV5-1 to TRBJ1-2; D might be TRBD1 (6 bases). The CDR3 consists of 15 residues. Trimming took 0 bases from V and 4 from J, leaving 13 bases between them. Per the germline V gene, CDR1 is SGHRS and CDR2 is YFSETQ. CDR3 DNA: TGCGCCAGCAGCTTGGTAGGGGGATCCCTCTATGGCTACACCTTC. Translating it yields CASSLVGGSLYGYTF.

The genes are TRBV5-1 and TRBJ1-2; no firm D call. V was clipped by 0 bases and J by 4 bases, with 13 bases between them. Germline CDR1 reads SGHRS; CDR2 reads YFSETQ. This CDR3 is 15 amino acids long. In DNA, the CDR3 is TGCGCCAGCAGCTTGGTGGCACCCTCGGGCTATGGCTACACCTTC. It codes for CASSLVAPSGYGYTF.

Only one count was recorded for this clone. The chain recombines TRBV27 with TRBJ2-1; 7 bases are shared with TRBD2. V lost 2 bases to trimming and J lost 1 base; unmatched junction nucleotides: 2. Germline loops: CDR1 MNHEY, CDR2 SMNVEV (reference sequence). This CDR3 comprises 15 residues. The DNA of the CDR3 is TGTGCCAGCAGTTTAACTAGCGTATCCTACAATGAGCAGTTCTTC. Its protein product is CASSLTSVSYNEQFF.

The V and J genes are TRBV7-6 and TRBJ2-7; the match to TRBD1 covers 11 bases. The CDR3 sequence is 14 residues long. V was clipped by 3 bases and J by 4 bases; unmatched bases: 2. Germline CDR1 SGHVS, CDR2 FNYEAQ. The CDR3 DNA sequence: TGTGCCAGCAGCTTGGGACAGGGGGGTTACGAGCAGTACTTC. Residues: CASSLGQGGYEQYF.

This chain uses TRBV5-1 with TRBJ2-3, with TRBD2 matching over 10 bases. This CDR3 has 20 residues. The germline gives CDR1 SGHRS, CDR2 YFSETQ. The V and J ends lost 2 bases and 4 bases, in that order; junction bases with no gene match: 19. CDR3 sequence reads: CASSFNPTRVAGGSPDTQYF. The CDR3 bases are TGCGCCAGCAGCTTCAACCCCACGAGAGTAGCGGGAGGATCCCCAGATACGCAGTATTTT. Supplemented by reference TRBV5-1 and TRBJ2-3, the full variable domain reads KAGVTQTPRYLIKTRGQQVTLSCSPISGHRSVSWYQQTPGQGLQFLFEYFSETQRNKGNFPGRFSGRQFSNSRSEMNVSTLELGDSALYLCASSFNPTRVAGGSPDTQYFGPGTRLTVL.

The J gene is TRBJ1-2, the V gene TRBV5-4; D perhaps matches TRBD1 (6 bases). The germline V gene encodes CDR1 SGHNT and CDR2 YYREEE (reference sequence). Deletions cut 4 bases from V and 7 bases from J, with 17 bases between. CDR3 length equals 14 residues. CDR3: CASSNDGGATGYTF. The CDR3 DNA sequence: TGTGCCAGCAGCAACGATGGGGGCGCTACTGGCTACACCTTC.

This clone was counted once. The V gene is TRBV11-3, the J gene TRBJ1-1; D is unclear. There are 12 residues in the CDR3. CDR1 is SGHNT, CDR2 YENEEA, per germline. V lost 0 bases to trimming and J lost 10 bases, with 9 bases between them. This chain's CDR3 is CASSLDRVAAFF. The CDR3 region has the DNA TGTGCCAGCAGCTTAGACCGGGTTGCAGCTTTCTTT.

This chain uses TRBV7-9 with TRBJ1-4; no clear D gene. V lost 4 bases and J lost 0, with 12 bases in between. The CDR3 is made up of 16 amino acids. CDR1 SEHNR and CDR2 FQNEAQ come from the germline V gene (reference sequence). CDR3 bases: TGTGCCAGCAGCTCTTTAGTGATCCCAACTAATGAAAAACTGTTTTTT. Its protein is CASSSLVIPTNEKLFF.